What follows are 31 T cell receptor beta chains derived from one specimen sequenced in a study of cytomegalovirus exposure and HLA in healthy donors. In the PCR, 60 Vbeta and 13 Jbeta primers were used. Sequenced by immunoSEQ multiplex PCR; TCRdb stores in-frame clones only, minus some. This table holds roughly 130,000 clones, less than 75% found once. Specimen: PBMCs. These receptors all stem from a woman between 35 and 50 years old in good health and CMV-seropositive.

The chain joins TRBV5-1 to TRBJ2-5; TRBD2 agrees at 14 bases. CDR3 length: 18 amino acids. V was pared by 4 bases and J by 4 bases, with 12 bases of the junction left unmatched. Germline CDR1 SGHRS, CDR2 YFSETQ. The CDR3 DNA sequence: TGCGCCAGCAGCGGAGGTCTAAAAGGGACTAGCGGGGGAGAGACCCAGTACTTC. Protein sequence: CASSGGLKGTSGGETQYF.

J is TRBJ1-2 and V is TRBV9; 9 nucleotides line up with TRBD1. Germline CDR1 and CDR2: SGDLS and YYNGEE. The CDR3 totals 15 residues. Trimming took 6 bases from V and 4 from J; bases not matched to a gene: 10. CDR3: CASTSSDRGLYGYTF. The CDR3 DNA follows: TGTGCCAGCACTAGTTCGGACAGGGGTCTCTATGGCTACACCTTC.

The chain employs TRBV27 and TRBJ2-1; 12 bases align to TRBD2. CDR1 and CDR2 from the germline V gene are MNHEY and SMNVEV (reference sequence). J lost 5 bases, V lost 6 bases, and 5 bases had no gene match. The CDR3 is 15 residues long. The CDR3 region has the DNA TGTGCCAGCAGAGATCTAGCGGGAGGGAACAATGAGCAGTTCTTC. Translated, it gives CASRDLAGGNNEQFF.

This rearrangement joins TRBV19 to TRBJ2-1; D not certain. V lost 3 bases and J 0 bases, leaving 9 bases between the germline ends. The germline V gene has CDR1 LNHDA and CDR2 SQIVND (reference sequence). This CDR3 contains 15 residues. Here the CDR3 reads CASSISLSSYNEQFF. The CDR3 coding sequence is TGTGCCAGTAGTATTTCACTGAGCTCCTACAATGAGCAGTTCTTC.

The genes are TRBV11-3 and TRBJ2-4, with a tentative D call TRBD2 (6 bases). The CDR3 is 14 amino acids. V lost 3 bases to trimming and J lost 8 bases, with 14 bases between them. Looked up from germline, CDR1 is SGHNT and CDR2 is YENEEA. This chain's CDR3 is CASSFQAGRYIQYF. The CDR3 nucleotides are TGTGCCAGCAGCTTTCAGGCGGGGCGGTACATTCAGTACTTC.

This sequence joins TRBV27 and TRBJ1-2; D perhaps matches TRBD1 (6 bases). This CDR3 contains 13 residues. Germline CDR1 MNHEY, CDR2 SMNVEV (reference sequence). The V end was cut by 6 bases, the J end by 8 bases, with 16 bases between. The CDR3 bases are TGTGCCAGCAGCTATAACAGGGCGTCGGGCTACACCTTC. It specifies CASSYNRASGYTF.

The chain is built from TRBV7-6 and TRBJ1-1, with D perhaps matching TRBD1 (6 bases). Germline CDR1 reads SGHVS; CDR2 reads FNYEAQ. Deletions cut 4 bases from V and 6 bases from J, with 12 bases between. This CDR3 has 13 amino acids. The CDR3 DNA reads as TGTGCCAGCAGCTCCCAACAGGGCGCTGAAGCTTTCTTT. It is translated as CASSSQQGAEAFF.

The chain uses TRBV2 and TRBJ1-2, with 11 bases matching TRBD1. J was trimmed by 8 bases and V by 7 bases; bases with no gene match: 15. Germline values: CDR1 SNHLY, CDR2 FYNNEI. The CDR3 contains 16 residues. This CDR3 reads CASMFTTRDRGRGYTF. CDR3 in DNA: TGTGCCAGCATGTTTACCACCCGGGACAGGGGGAGAGGCTACACCTTC.

This clone was observed a few times. The chain joins TRBV4-1 to TRBJ1-2; D is possibly TRBD1 (6 bases). The CDR3 length is 16 residues. The germline CDR1 and CDR2 sequences are MGHRA and YSYEKL. V shed 1 base and J shed 4 bases, with 16 bases lying between them. The CDR3 here is CASSQVPGENIYGYTF. CDR3 in DNA: TGCGCCAGCAGCCAAGTCCCAGGGGAGAATATCTATGGCTACACCTTC.

The V and J genes are TRBV5-1 and TRBJ2-5; 13 bases agree with TRBD2. V trimming: 3 bases; J trimming: 4 bases; junction bases outside the gene matches: 9. CDR1 and CDR2 (germline): SGHRS, YFSETQ. The CDR3 sequence is 17 residues long. This CDR3 reads CASSSAQLAGGGETQYF. The CDR3, as DNA: TGCGCCAGCAGCTCAGCCCAACTAGCGGGGGGGGGAGAGACCCAGTACTTC.

The rearrangement joins TRBV9 to TRBJ2-4, with a tentative D call TRBD2 (6 bases). This CDR3 is 19 amino acids long. Germline CDR1 reads SGDLS; CDR2 reads YYNGEE. V was trimmed by 4 bases and J by 0 bases, leaving 23 bases between them. The DNA of the CDR3 is TGTGCCAGCAGCCCCTTCCCGGGCGGGGCCGCGATAGCCAAAAACATTCAGTACTTC. This sequence encodes CASSPFPGGAAIAKNIQYF.

This clone showed up just once. The V call is TRBV7-8, the J call TRBJ2-5; 7 positions match TRBD2. Germline CDR1 is SGHVS and CDR2 is FQNEAQ. CDR3 size: 14 residues. V shed 0 bases and J 2 bases; nucleotides not matched to a gene: 0. The CDR3 nucleotides are TGTGCCAGCAGCTTAGCGGGGGGGCAAGAGACCCAGTACTTC. It yields the protein CASSLAGGQETQYF. Combining the CDR3 with reference TRBV7-8 and TRBJ2-5 gives the whole variable domain GAGVSQSPRYKVAKRGQDVALRCDPISGHVSLFWYQQALGQGPEFLTYFQNEAQLDKSGLPSDRFFAERPEGSVSTLKIQRTQQEDSAVYLCASSLAGGQETQYFGPGTRLLVL.

The table lists this clone with a count of one. The chain links TRBV7-2 to TRBJ2-7, with D perhaps matching TRBD1 (6 bases). Germline V lookup: CDR1 SGHTA, CDR2 FQGNSA. There are 15 residues in the CDR3. Trimming stripped 5 bases from V and 5 bases from J, with 19 bases between. CDR3 DNA sequence: TGTGCCAGCAGCCGAGTACAGGGACCCGGCAACGAGCAGTACTTC. Protein: CASSRVQGPGNEQYF. The full variable domain, completed using reference TRBV7-2 and TRBJ2-7, is GAGVSQSPSNKVTEKGKDVELRCDPISGHTALYWYRQSLGQGLEFLIYFQGNSAPDKSGLPSDRFSAERTGGSVSTLTIQRTQQEDSAVYLCASSRVQGPGNEQYFGPGTRLTVT.

The chain couples TRBV7-2 to TRBJ1-6; D unclear. This CDR3 region has 15 residues. V lost 1 base and J 10 bases, leaving 14 bases between the germline ends. The germline V gene has CDR1 SGHTA and CDR2 FQGNSA. Here the CDR3 DNA reads TGTGCCAGCAGCTTAGATTCCGGGGTTCAGTCACCCCTCCACTTT. Residues: CASSLDSGVQSPLHF.

The table lists this clone with a few counts. This chain connects TRBV5-4 to TRBJ2-3; 9 bases agree with TRBD2. After removal of 5 bases from V and 1 base from J, the junction contained 14 bases not matched to a gene. This CDR3 is built from 18 residues. CDR1 is SGHNT and CDR2 is YYREEE in the germline V gene (reference sequence). CDR3 amino acids: CASRPGLAGIVGTDTQYF. The CDR3 nucleotides read TGTGCCAGCAGACCCGGGCTAGCGGGAATCGTTGGCACAGATACGCAGTATTTT. Full variable domain (outside the CDR3, taken from reference TRBV5-4 and TRBJ2-3): ETGVTQSPTHLIKTRGQQVTLRCSSQSGHNTVSWYQQALGQGPQFIFQYYREEENGRGNFPPRFSGLQFPNYSSELNVNALELDDSALYLCASRPGLAGIVGTDTQYFGPGTRLTVL.

This clone was counted a single time. The genes are TRBV4-2 and TRBJ1-6; 7 bases map to TRBD1. This CDR3 comprises 15 residues. Germline V CDR1 and CDR2: LGHNA, YNFKEQ. V lost 6 bases and J lost 9; bases outside the gene matches: 11. The CDR3 reads CASRFDRAVGSPLHF. The CDR3 nucleotides are TGTGCCAGCAGGTTCGACAGGGCCGTCGGTTCACCCCTCCACTTT.

The chain combines TRBV21-1 with TRBJ2-1; the D segment call TRBD2 is taken from the table without a DNA check. TRBV21-1 is a documented pseudogene. This CDR3 has 15 amino acids. DNA for the CDR3: TGTGCCAGCAGCTTAGCGGGCTTCTCCTACAATGAGCAGTTCTTC. Translated: CASSLAGFSYNEQFF.

The chain is built from TRBV5-6 and TRBJ1-1, with a weak D call TRBD1 (5 bases). The CDR3 covers 14 residues. Trimming left V 4 bases short and J 4 bases short, with 14 bases between. Germline CDR1 reads SGHDT; CDR2 reads YYEEEE. The CDR3 DNA sequence: TGTGCCAGCAGCACAGCAGGGTTTCCCACTGAAGCTTTCTTT. It specifies CASSTAGFPTEAFF.

This CDR3 is CASSTSTDTQYF. CDR3 bases: TGTGCCAGCTCAACTAGCACAGATACGCAGTATTTT. J is TRBJ2-3 and V is TRBV18; no definite D call. The CDR3 contains 12 residues. Between the trimmed V and J ends, which lost 5 bases and 0 bases, there was a span of 3 bases. The germline V gene has CDR1 KGHSH and CDR2 LQKENI.

This clone appeared a few times. This chain links TRBV5-4 with TRBJ2-5; 8 bases align to TRBD1. This CDR3 spans 16 amino acids. Germline V lookup: CDR1 SGHNT, CDR2 YYREEE (reference sequence). Unmatched junction bases numbered 9, after V lost 3 bases and J lost 2 bases. DNA of the CDR3: TGTGCCAGCAGCTCGGCGACAGGGGTCGGGCAAGAGACCCAGTACTTC. The encoded protein is CASSSATGVGQETQYF. Supplemented by reference TRBV5-4 and TRBJ2-5, the full variable domain reads ETGVTQSPTHLIKTRGQQVTLRCSSQSGHNTVSWYQQALGQGPQFIFQYYREEENGRGNFPPRFSGLQFPNYSSELNVNALELDDSALYLCASSSATGVGQETQYFGPGTRLLVL.

This clone was picked up a small number of times. This chain links TRBV5-1 with TRBJ2-3, with 11 bases lining up with TRBD2. With V trimmed by 4 bases and J by 4 bases, 5 bases remained unmatched. This CDR3 has 15 residues. Per germline, CDR1 SGHRS and CDR2 YFSETQ. The CDR3: CASSLSGGAPDTQYF. The DNA for the CDR3 is TGCGCCAGCAGCCTTAGCGGGGGGGCCCCAGATACGCAGTATTTT.

The V and J genes are TRBV5-1 and TRBJ2-1; TRBD2 matches 8 bases. The CDR3 spans 14 residues. The junction had 6 bases not matched to a gene; V was cut back by 0 bases and J by 10 bases. From germline, CDR1 is SGHRS and CDR2 YFSETQ. The CDR3 DNA follows: TGCGCCAGCAGCTTGGCACGGGGGGGATTCGAGCAGTTCTTC. It yields the protein CASSLARGGFEQFF.

This rearrangement joins TRBV15 to TRBJ2-5; D is unresolved. With 1 base removed from V and 14 bases from J, the gap between germline ends came to 11 bases. Germline V gene sequence: CDR1 LNHNV, CDR2 YYDKDF (reference sequence). This CDR3 is 11 amino acids long. The CDR3 region has the DNA TGTGCCACCAGCAGAGCCAGCGCAATTTACTTC. It is translated as CATSRASAIYF. Using reference TRBV15 and TRBJ2-5 for the parts outside the CDR3, the full variable domain is DAMVIQNPRYQVTQFGKPVTLSCSQTLNHNVMYWYQQKSSQAPKLLFHYYDKDFNNEADTPDNFQSRRPNTSFCFLDIRSPGLGDTAMYLCATSRASAIYFGPGTRLLVL.

This clone was observed a few times. The chain is built from TRBV5-8 and TRBJ2-3; TRBD2 might be the D (5 bases). V was shortened by 0 bases and J by 1 base, with 9 bases between the two germline ends. Looked up from germline, CDR1 is SGHTS and CDR2 is YDEGEE. The CDR3 consists of 15 residues. The CDR3 nucleotides are TGTGCCAGCAGCTTGGCGGCGGGCGGCACAGATACGCAGTATTTT. Protein: CASSLAAGGTDTQYF.

The rearrangement links TRBV19 to TRBJ1-2, with 8 positions matching TRBD1. The CDR3 runs 13 residues. Germline V CDR1 and CDR2: LNHDA, SQIVND (reference sequence). The V gene end was trimmed by 6 bases and the J gene end by 7 bases; junction bases not matched to a gene: 7. The CDR3: CASRATGVVGYTF. DNA for the CDR3: TGTGCCAGTAGGGCGACAGGGGTGGTTGGCTACACCTTC.

This chain uses TRBV19 with TRBJ2-6, with 8 bases identical to TRBD1. This CDR3 is built from 17 residues. After removal of 3 bases from V and 0 bases from J, the junction contained 4 bases not matched to a gene. The V gene's germline CDR1 is LNHDA and CDR2 SQIVND (reference sequence). CDR3: CASSIGTGPSGANVLTF. DNA for the CDR3: TGTGCCAGTAGTATTGGGACAGGTCCCTCTGGGGCCAACGTCCTGACTTTC.

The rearrangement uses TRBV28 and TRBJ1-4; no firm D call. There are 16 residues in the CDR3. The germline V and J ends were trimmed by 3 bases and 3 bases, with 14 bases remaining between them. In germline, CDR1 is MDHEN, CDR2 SYDVKM. CDR3 nucleotide sequence: TGTGCCAGCAGTTTGGGCGGGGTTGAGGCTAATGAAAAACTGTTTTTT. It encodes CASSLGGVEANEKLFF.

The genes are TRBV30 and TRBJ1-3; D perhaps matches TRBD1 (5 bases). The CDR3 has 14 amino acids. Germline CDR1 and CDR2: GTSNPN and SVGIG (reference sequence). V was pared by 3 bases and J by 2 bases, with 11 bases between. CDR3 bases: TGTGCCTGGAGCGGGCAGGGTGCTGGAAACACCATATATTTT. Translated, it gives CAWSGQGAGNTIYF. Drawing the rest from reference TRBV30 and TRBJ1-3, the complete variable domain is SQTIHQWPATLVQPVGSPLSLECTVEGTSNPNLYWYRQAAGRGLQLLFYSVGIGQISSEVPQNLSASRPQDRQFILSSKKLLLSDSGFYLCAWSGQGAGNTIYFGEGSWLTVV.

The V call is TRBV28, the J call TRBJ2-4, with D maybe TRBD1 (6 bases). The CDR3 length is 15 residues. In germline, CDR1 is MDHEN, CDR2 SYDVKM. The V gene lost 2 bases and the J gene lost 14 bases, with 22 bases spanning the gap. As DNA, the CDR3 is TGTGCCAGCAGTTTAGATAAGCAGGGGCCGCTGTCTGAGTACTTC. Translated, it gives CASSLDKQGPLSEYF. Full variable domain (outside the CDR3, taken from reference TRBV28 and TRBJ2-4): DVKVTQSSRYLVKRTGEKVFLECVQDMDHENMFWYRQDPGLGLRLIYFSYDVKMKEKGDIPEGYSVSREKKERFSLILESASTNQTSMYLCASSLDKQGPLSEYFGAGTRLSVL.

The chain combines TRBV12-5 with TRBJ1-1; 9 bases align to TRBD1. The CDR3 loop spans 14 amino acids. Germline V gene lookup returns CDR1 LGHNT and CDR2 FRNRAP. Unmatched junction bases numbered 5, after V lost 5 bases and J lost 4 bases. CDR3 in amino acids: CASGRGQGGTEAFF. CDR3 nucleotide sequence: TGTGCTAGTGGTCGGGGACAGGGCGGCACTGAAGCTTTCTTT.

The V gene is TRBV19, the J gene TRBJ1-4; the match to TRBD1 covers 9 bases. Looked up from germline, CDR1 is LNHDA and CDR2 is SQIVND (reference sequence). The V segment lost 5 bases and the J segment 5 bases; nucleotides outside the gene matches: 6. This CDR3 is 15 amino acids long. The CDR3 nucleotides read TGTGCCAGTAGTTTACAGGGGGCCGGGAATGAAAAACTGTTTTTT. It is translated as CASSLQGAGNEKLFF. Using reference TRBV19 and TRBJ1-4 for the parts outside the CDR3, the full variable domain is DGGITQSPKYLFRKEGQNVTLSCEQNLNHDAMYWYRQDPGQGLRLIYYSQIVNDFQKGDIAEGYSVSREKKESFPLTVTSAQKNPTAFYLCASSLQGAGNEKLFFGSGTQLSVL.